This T cell receptor (beta chain) comes out of a study of cytomegalovirus exposure and HLA in healthy donors. Study-level findings and limits: A later analysis found most CMV-associated TCR beta chains apparently HLA-restricted.

13 Jbeta primers and 60 Vbeta primers were used for the PCR. TCRdb's copy holds only in-frame clones and misses some; the assay was immunoSEQ multiplex PCR. This sample has 100,000 to 150,000 clones, with 60% to 80% found just once. In the case of this clone: Antigen: not known.

This CDR3 is built from 14 residues. Trimming took off 2 bases at V and 2 bases at J, with 9 bases between the two ends. In germline, CDR1 is SGHVS, CDR2 FNYEAQ. The receptor was isolated from an older woman in good health and CMV-seronegative. The chain recombines TRBV7-6 with TRBJ2-5; D possibly corresponds to TRBD1 (5 bases). The sample taken for sequencing was PBMCs. CDR3 residues: CASSLWAGQETQYF. The DNA of the CDR3 is TGTGCCAGCAGCTTATGGGCAGGGCAAGAGACCCAGTACTTC.